Sequencing of this T cell receptor beta chain was carried out in a study of blood T cell repertoires in COVID-19. Germline V gene lookup returns CDR1 DFQATT and CDR2 SNEGSKA (reference sequence). V lost 3 bases and J lost 9; bases outside the gene matches: 2. The CDR3 has 11 residues. TCRdb's copy holds only in-frame clones and misses some; the assay was immunoSEQ multiplex PCR. The sample records a few hundred thousand clones, roughly four fifths being singletons. Sample: PBMCs or T cells enriched from blood (not recorded which). This sequence joins TRBV20-1 and TRBJ2-1, with 7 bases lining up with TRBD2. The sequence was obtained from a woman aged 45-65 years who had recovered from COVID-19. The chain's CDR3 is CSASWGGEQFF. CDR3 DNA sequence: TGCAGTGCTAGTTGGGGGGGTGAGCAGTTCTTC.